Shown below are 15 T cell receptor beta chains from a single sample sequenced in a study of response to subunit inactivated influenza vaccine. TCRdb re-analysed the RT-PCR reads in MiXCR, keeping a single row per CDR3 protein. Of hundreds of thousands of distinct CDR3 sequences detected, roughly 25% appear once; the ten largest clones hold 1.9%. The sample in question was CD4+ T cells sorted from PBMCs, obtained 5 days after vaccination. The receptor source for this set is a man in his fifties who received an inactivated influenza vaccine.

V is TRBV5-1 and J is TRBJ2-3; D possibly uses TRBD1 or TRBD2 (5 bases each). V lost 0 bases and J 2 bases, leaving 16 bases between the germline ends. The CDR3 spans 17 residues. The germline gives CDR1 SGHRS, CDR2 YFSETQ. In DNA, the CDR3 is TGCGCCAGCAGCTTGGACCCTAGTGGGACCACCACAGATACGCAGTATTTT. Translation: CASSLDPSGTTTDTQYF.

This clonotype has more than one count but fewer than ten. This rearrangement joins TRBV10-3 to TRBJ2-5, with a weak D call TRBD1 (6 bases). Trimming removed 6 bases from V and 1 base from J, with 12 bases in between. This CDR3 spans 14 amino acids. Germline CDR1 and CDR2: ENHRY and SYGVKD. The CDR3 sequence: CAISKQGGQETQYF. For the CDR3, the DNA is TGTGCCATCAGCAAACAGGGTGGCCAAGAGACCCAGTACTTC.

The CDR3 loop reads CASSFRQSGLGELFF. The CDR3 bases are TGCGCCAGCAGCTTTCGCCAGTCCGGCCTCGGGGAGCTGTTTTTT. This chain joins TRBV5-1 and TRBJ2-2; D unclear. This CDR3 is built from 15 residues. Germline CDR1 is SGHRS and CDR2 is YFSETQ. Trimming stripped 2 bases from V and 7 bases from J, with 15 bases between.

CDR3 coding DNA: TGTGCCAGCAGTGATGTACAGTCGTTAGACACCATATATTTT. It yields the protein CASSDVQSLDTIYF. V usage is TRBV2 and J usage is TRBJ1-3; D remains unclear. This CDR3 is built from 14 residues. V dropped 3 bases and J dropped 8 bases, with 14 bases sitting between them. Germline V gene sequence: CDR1 SNHLY, CDR2 FYNNEI.

This clonotype was seen ten or more times. The V and J genes are TRBV27 and TRBJ2-1; 9 bases are shared with TRBD2. The V and J ends lost 3 bases and 6 bases, in that order; junction bases with no gene match: 6. CDR3 length: 15 residues. CDR1 and CDR2 from the germline V gene are MNHEY and SMNVEV (reference sequence). CDR3 sequence (DNA): TGTGCCAGCAGTTTGTTCGCGGGAGGGCGCAATGAGCAGTTCTTC. Translation: CASSLFAGGRNEQFF.

V is TRBV7-2 and J is TRBJ2-5; 10 positions agree with TRBD2. V gave up 2 bases and J gave up 5 bases; unmatched junction bases: 8. This CDR3 contains 16 residues. The V gene's germline CDR1 is SGHTA and CDR2 FQGNSA. CDR3 in DNA: TGTGCCAGCAGCTTATCGAGCGGGGGGGCCGGCGAGACCCAGTACTTC. This encodes CASSLSSGGAGETQYF.

The chain links TRBV7-9 to TRBJ2-3; D is ambiguous. Trimming stripped 5 bases from V and 6 bases from J, with 9 bases between. CDR1 is SEHNR, CDR2 FQNEAQ, per germline (reference sequence). CDR3 size: 12 residues. The CDR3 here is CASSPARDTQYF. In DNA form, the CDR3 reads TGTGCCAGCAGCCCGGCTAGGGATACGCAGTATTTT.

The chain combines TRBV20-1 with TRBJ2-1; D is unclear. Trimming removed 1 base at V and 9 bases at J, with 10 bases between. The CDR3 length is 12 residues. CDR1 and CDR2 (germline): DFQATT, SNEGSKA (reference sequence). CDR3 protein: CSARALLGEQFF. The CDR3 DNA reads TGCAGTGCTAGAGCCCTATTAGGTGAGCAGTTCTTC.

In this sample, this clonotype turned up many times. The rearrangement uses TRBV5-1 and TRBJ2-1; D is ambiguous. CDR1 and CDR2 from the germline V gene are SGHRS and YFSETQ. Trimming took 5 bases from V and 8 from J, leaving 20 bases between them. The CDR3 covers 15 residues. The CDR3 DNA is TGCGCCAGCAGAGCGACGCCTTTCGGACGGGATGAGCAGTTCTTC. It yields the protein CASRATPFGRDEQFF.

In this sample, this clonotype turned up many times. The genes are TRBV7-6 and TRBJ1-1; no definite D call. Germline V CDR1 and CDR2: SGHVS, FNYEAQ. The CDR3 is 13 amino acids. V was cut by 1 base and J by 2 bases, with 5 bases left in between. The CDR3 coding sequence is TGTGCCAGCAGCTTAGAAGAAAACACTGAAGCTTTCTTT. Residues: CASSLEENTEAFF.

This clonotype turned up a few times. This sequence joins TRBV5-5 and TRBJ2-1; the D is unclear. The V end was cut by 1 base, the J end by 1 base, with 12 bases between. CDR3 length: 16 residues. The germline gives CDR1 SGHKS, CDR2 YYEKEE (reference sequence). CDR3 in amino acids: CASSLYRASSYNEQFF. CDR3 bases: TGTGCCAGCAGCTTGTATCGGGCGTCTTCCTACAATGAGCAGTTCTTC.

This rearrangement joins TRBV12-3 or TRBV12-4 to TRBJ2-1; D unclear. The V end was cut by 5 bases, the J end by 0 bases, with 17 bases between. The CDR3 extends over 17 amino acids. The CDR3 DNA is TGTGCCAGCAGTCCACACTACATTTGGGCCTCCTACAATGAGCAGTTCTTC. Translating gives CASSPHYIWASYNEQFF.

This clonotype was counted a few times. The chain joins TRBV7-3 to TRBJ2-2; 12 nucleotides align to TRBD2. The CDR3 sequence is 17 residues long. CDR1 is SGHTA, CDR2 FQGTGA, per germline. The trim removed 1 base at V and 7 bases at J, leaving 7 bases unmatched. CDR3: CASSLKLAGGDIGELFF. CDR3 DNA sequence: TGTGCCAGCAGCTTAAAACTAGCGGGAGGAGATATCGGGGAGCTGTTTTTT.

The chain couples TRBV20-1 to TRBJ1-1; D is uncertain. Per germline, CDR1 DFQATT and CDR2 SNEGSKA (reference sequence). The CDR3 spans 17 residues. Trimming shortened V by 1 base and J by 0 bases, and 18 bases separated the two germline ends. This CDR3 reads CSARGLLMVRMNTEAFF. CDR3 nucleotide sequence: TGCAGTGCTAGAGGGCTTTTGATGGTTCGAATGAACACTGAAGCTTTCTTT.

This clonotype showed up just a few times. The chain carries TRBV7-9 and TRBJ2-7, with TRBD1 identical over 7 bases. V lost 2 bases, J lost 5 bases, and 12 bases stayed unmatched. The CDR3 spans 16 residues. CDR1 is SEHNR, CDR2 FQNEAQ, per germline (reference sequence). In nucleotides, the CDR3 is TGTGCCAGCAGCTTAAGGCGACAGGGCGGAATGGACGAGCAGTACTTC. Protein: CASSLRRQGGMDEQYF. Full variable domain (remainder filled in from reference TRBV7-9 and TRBJ2-7): DTGVSQNPRHKITKRGQNVTFRCDPISEHNRLYWYRQTLGQGPEFLTYFQNEAQLEKSRLLSDRFSAERPKGSFSTLEIQRTEQGDSAMYLCASSLRRQGGMDEQYFGPGTRLTVT.